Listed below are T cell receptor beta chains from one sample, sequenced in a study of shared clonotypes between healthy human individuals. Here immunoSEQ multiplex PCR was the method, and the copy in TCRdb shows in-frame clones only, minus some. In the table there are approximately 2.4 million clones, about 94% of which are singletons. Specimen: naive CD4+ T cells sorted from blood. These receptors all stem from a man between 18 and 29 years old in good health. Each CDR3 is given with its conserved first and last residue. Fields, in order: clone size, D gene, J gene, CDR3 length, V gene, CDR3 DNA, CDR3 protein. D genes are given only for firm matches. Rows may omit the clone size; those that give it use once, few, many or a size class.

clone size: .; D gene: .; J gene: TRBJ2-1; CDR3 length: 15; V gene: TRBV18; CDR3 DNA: TGTGCCAGCTCACCACCGCGGGGCACCAACAATGAGCAGTTCTTC; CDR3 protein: CASSPPRGTNNEQFF
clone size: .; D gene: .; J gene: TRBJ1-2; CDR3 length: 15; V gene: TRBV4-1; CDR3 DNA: TGCGCCAGCAGCCAAGATCAGAGGGCCGCGGAGGGCTACACCTTC; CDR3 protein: CASSQDQRAAEGYTF
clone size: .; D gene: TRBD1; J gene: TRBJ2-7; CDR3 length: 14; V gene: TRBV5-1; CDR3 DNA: TGCGCCAGCAGCTTGGCCACACAGGGGTACGAGCAGTACTTC; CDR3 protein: CASSLATQGYEQYF
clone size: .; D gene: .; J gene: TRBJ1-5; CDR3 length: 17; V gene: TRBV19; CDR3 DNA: TGTGCCAGTAGTCTCGGCGATCTGGGAGTGGGCTATCAGCCCCAGCATTTT; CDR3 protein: CASSLGDLGVGYQPQHF
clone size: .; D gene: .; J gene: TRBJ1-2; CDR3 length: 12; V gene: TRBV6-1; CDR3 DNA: TGTGCCACCACCGGAACTTACTATGGCTACACCTTC; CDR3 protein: CATTGTYYGYTF
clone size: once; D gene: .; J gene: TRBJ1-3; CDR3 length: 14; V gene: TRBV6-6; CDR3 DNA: TGTGCCAGCAGCCGCGATGGACAGACAAACACCATATATTTT; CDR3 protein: CASSRDGQTNTIYF
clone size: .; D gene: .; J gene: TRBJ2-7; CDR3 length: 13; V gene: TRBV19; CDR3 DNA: TGTGCCAGTTCTTGGGGGTCTACCTACGAGCAGTACTTC; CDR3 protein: CASSWGSTYEQYF
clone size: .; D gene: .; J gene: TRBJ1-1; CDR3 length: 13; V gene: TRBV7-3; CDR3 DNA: TGTGCCAGCAGCACCCAGGGTTTCACTGAAGCTTTCTTT; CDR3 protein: CASSTQGFTEAFF
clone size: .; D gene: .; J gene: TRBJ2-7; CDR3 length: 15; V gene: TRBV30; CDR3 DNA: TGTGCCTGGAGCCCCTGGGGATTGGATGCGTCCGAGCAGTACTTC; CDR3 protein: CAWSPWGLDASEQYF
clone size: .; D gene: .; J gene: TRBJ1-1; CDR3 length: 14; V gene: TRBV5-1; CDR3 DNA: TGCGCCAGCAGCCAGGACAGCATGAACACTGAAGCTTTCTTT; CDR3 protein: CASSQDSMNTEAFF
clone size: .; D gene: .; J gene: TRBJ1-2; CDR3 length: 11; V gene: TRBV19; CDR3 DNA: TGTGCCGCGAGGGCTCCATATGGCTACACCTTC; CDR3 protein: CAARAPYGYTF
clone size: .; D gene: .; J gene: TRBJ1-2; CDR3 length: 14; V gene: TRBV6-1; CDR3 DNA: TGTGCCAGCAGGACGGGGACAACTAACTATGGCTACACCTTC; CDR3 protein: CASRTGTTNYGYTF
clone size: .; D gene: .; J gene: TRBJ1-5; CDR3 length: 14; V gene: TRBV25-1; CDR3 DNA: TGTGCCAGCAGAGGGACGGGTAGCAATCAGCCCCAGCATTTT; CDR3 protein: CASRGTGSNQPQHF
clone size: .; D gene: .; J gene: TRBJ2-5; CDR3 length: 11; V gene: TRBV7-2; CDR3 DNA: TGTGCCAGCAGCCCCCTCGGGACCCAGTACTTC; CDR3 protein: CASSPLGTQYF
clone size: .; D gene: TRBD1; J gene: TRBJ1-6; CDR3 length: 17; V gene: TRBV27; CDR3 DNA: TGTGCCAGCAGTCTCATCCTCAGGACAGGCGGTGGATCACCCCTCCACTTT; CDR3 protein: CASSLILRTGGGSPLHF
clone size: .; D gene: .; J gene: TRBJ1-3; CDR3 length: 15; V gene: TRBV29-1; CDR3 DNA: TGCAGCGTGGTGGTCAGGGGAATATTTGGAAACACCATATATTTT; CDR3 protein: CSVVVRGIFGNTIYF
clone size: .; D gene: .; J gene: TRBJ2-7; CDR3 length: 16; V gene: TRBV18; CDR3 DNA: TGTGCCAGCTCACCACTAATCACCGGGAACTCCTACGAGCAGTACTTC; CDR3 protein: CASSPLITGNSYEQYF
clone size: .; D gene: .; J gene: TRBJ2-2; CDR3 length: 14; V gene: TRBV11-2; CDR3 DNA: TGTGCCAGCAGCTTAGGACAGGTCACCGGGGAGCTGTTTTTT; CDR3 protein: CASSLGQVTGELFF
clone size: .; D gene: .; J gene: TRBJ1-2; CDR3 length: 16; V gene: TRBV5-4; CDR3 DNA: TGTGCCAGCAGTCCGGGCGGTGGGGGGCGGCCACTAGGCTACACCTTC; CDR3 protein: CASSPGGGGRPLGYTF
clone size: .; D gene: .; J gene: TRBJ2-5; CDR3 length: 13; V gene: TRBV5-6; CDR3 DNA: TGTGCCAGCAGCGGAGACAGGTTGGAGACCCAGTACTTC; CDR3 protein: CASSGDRLETQYF
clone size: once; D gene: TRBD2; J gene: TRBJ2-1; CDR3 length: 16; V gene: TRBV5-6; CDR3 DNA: TGTGCCAGCAGTTGGACTAGCGGGGCCTCCTACAATGAGCAGTTCTTC; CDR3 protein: CASSWTSGASYNEQFF
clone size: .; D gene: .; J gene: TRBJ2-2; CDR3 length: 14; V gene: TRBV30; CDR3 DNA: TGTGCCTGGAGTGCGGGTACGAACACCGGGGAGCTGTTTTTT; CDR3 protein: CAWSAGTNTGELFF
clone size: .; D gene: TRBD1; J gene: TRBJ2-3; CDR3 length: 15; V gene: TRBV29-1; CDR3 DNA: TGCAGCCTCACCGGGACAGGGTCGGGCACAGATACGCAGTATTTT; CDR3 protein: CSLTGTGSGTDTQYF
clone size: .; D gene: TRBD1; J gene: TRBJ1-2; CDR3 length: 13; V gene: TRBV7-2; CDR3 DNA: TGTGCCAGCGCTAGGACAGGACTTTATGGCTACACCTTC; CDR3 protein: CASARTGLYGYTF
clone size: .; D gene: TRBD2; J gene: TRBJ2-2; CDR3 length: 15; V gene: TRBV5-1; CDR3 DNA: TGCGCCAGCAGCCCCGGGACTAAAAGCACCGGGGAGCTGTTTTTT; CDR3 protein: CASSPGTKSTGELFF
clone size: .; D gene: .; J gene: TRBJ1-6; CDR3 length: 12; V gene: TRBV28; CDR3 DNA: TGTGCCAGCAGTAACTTCCATTCACCCCTCCACTTT; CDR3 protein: CASSNFHSPLHF
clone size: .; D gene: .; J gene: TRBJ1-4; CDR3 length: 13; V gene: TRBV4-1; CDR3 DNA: TGCGCCAGCAGCCAGGGGGGGCTCGGAAAACTGTTTTTT; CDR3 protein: CASSQGGLGKLFF
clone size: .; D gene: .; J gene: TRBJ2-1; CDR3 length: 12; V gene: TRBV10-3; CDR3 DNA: TGTGCCATCAGTGACAGGGACAATGAGCAGTTCTTC; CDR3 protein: CAISDRDNEQFF
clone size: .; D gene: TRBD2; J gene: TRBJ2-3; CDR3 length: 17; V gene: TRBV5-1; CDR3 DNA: TGCGCCAGCAGCCTTGGGACTAGCGGGGTGGACACAGATACGCAGTATTTT; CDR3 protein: CASSLGTSGVDTDTQYF
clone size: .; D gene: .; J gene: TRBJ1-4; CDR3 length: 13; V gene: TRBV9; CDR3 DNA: TGTGCCAGCAGCCCGGGACTTAATGAAAAACTGTTTTTT; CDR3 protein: CASSPGLNEKLFF
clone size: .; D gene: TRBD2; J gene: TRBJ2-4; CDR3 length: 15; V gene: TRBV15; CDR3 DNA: TGTGCCACCAGCAGAGTGGGCGGGAGCGGGAACATTCAGTACTTC; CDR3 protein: CATSRVGGSGNIQYF
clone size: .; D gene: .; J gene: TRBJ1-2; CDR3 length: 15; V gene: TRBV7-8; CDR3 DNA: TGTGCCAGCAGCTTAGTCGGGGGTGCTAACTATGGCTACACCTTC; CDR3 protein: CASSLVGGANYGYTF
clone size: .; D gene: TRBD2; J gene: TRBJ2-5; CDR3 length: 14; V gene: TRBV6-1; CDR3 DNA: TGTGCCAGCAATCGACTAGCGGGAGGGGAGACCCAGTACTTC; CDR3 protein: CASNRLAGGETQYF
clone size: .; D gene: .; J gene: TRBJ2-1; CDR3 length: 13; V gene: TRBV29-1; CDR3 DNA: TGCAGCGGGGAGGCGGGAAAGCTTCGGGAGCAGTTCTTC; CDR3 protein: CSGEAGKLREQFF
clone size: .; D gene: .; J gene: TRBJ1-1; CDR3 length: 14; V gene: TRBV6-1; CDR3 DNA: TGTGCCAGCAGTTTCCAGAGGGGGAACACTGAAGCTTTCTTT; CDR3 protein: CASSFQRGNTEAFF
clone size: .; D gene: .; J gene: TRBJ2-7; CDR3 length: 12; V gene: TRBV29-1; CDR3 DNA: TGCAGCGCCGTTCGAGGAAGCTACGAGCAGTACTTC; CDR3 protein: CSAVRGSYEQYF
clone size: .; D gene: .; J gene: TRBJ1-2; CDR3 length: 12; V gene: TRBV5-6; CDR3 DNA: TGTGCCAGCAGCTTACAGGTGGCGGGCTACACCTTC; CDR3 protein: CASSLQVAGYTF
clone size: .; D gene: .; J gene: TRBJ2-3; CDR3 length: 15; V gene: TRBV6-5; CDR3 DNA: TGTGCCAGCAGACGCGACCGGGACCGCACAGATACGCAGTATTTT; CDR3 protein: CASRRDRDRTDTQYF
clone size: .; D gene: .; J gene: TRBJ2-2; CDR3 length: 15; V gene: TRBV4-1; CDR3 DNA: TGCGCCAGCAGCCTGGGGATTGTGGGCACCGGGGAGCTGTTTTTT; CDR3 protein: CASSLGIVGTGELFF
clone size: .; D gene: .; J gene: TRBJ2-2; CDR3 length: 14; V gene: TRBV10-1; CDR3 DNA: TGCGCCAGCAGCGGGACTTTAAACACCGGGGAGCTGTTTTTT; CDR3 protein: CASSGTLNTGELFF
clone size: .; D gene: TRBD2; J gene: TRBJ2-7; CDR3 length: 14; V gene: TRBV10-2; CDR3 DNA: TGCGCCACCTCTGGACTAGCAGGTGGGAACGAGCAGTACTTC; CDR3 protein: CATSGLAGGNEQYF
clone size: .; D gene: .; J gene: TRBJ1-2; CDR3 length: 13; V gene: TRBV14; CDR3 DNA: TGTGCCAGCAGCCCGCGTCCAGGAGATGGCTACACCTTC; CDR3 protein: CASSPRPGDGYTF
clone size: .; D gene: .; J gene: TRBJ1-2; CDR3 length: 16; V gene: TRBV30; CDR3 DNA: TGTGCCTGGAGTGTACGGGTGACGCCCGCTAACTATGGCTACACCTTC; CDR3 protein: CAWSVRVTPANYGYTF
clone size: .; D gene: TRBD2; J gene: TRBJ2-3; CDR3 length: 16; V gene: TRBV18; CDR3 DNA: TGTGCCAGCTCAACGACTAGCGGGACAAGCACAGATACGCAGTATTTT; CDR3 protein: CASSTTSGTSTDTQYF
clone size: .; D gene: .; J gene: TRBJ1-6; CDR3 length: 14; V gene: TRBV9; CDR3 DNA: TGTGCCAGCAGCGTAGGTCAGAATAATTCACCCCTCCACTTT; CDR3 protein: CASSVGQNNSPLHF
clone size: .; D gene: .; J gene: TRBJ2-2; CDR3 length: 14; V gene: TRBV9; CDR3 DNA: TGTGCCAGCAGCGTCTCAGATAACACCGGGGAGCTGTTTTTT; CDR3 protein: CASSVSDNTGELFF
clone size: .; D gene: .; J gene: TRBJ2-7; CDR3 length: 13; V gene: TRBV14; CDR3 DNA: TGTGCCAGCAGCCCGGACAGAACGAACGAGCAGTACTTC; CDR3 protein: CASSPDRTNEQYF
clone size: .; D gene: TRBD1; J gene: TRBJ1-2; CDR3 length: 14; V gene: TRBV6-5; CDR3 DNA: TGTGCCAGCAGTTACCTTAGGACAGGGGATGGCTACACCTTC; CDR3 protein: CASSYLRTGDGYTF
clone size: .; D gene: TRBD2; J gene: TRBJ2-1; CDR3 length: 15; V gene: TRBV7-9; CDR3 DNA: TGTGCCAGCAGCAGCCGACTAGCGGGGCTTGTTGAGCAGTTCTTC; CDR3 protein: CASSSRLAGLVEQFF
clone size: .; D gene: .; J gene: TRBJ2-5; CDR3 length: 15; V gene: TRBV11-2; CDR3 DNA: TGTGCCAGCAGCCGGGGCCTCCAGAGTCAAGAGACCCAGTACTTC; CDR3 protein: CASSRGLQSQETQYF
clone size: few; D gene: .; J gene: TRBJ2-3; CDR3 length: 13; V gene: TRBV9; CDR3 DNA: TGTGCCAGCAGCGTAGCGGGGGCAGATACGCAGTATTTT; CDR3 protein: CASSVAGADTQYF
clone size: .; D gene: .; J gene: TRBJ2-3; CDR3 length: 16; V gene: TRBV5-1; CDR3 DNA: TGCGCCAGCAGAGCCGGGGCGGCGGCTAGCACAGATACGCAGTATTTT; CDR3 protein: CASRAGAAASTDTQYF
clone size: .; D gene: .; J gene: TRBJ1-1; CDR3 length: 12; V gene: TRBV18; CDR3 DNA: TGTGCCAGCTCACGACCGAACACTGAAGCTTTCTTT; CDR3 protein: CASSRPNTEAFF
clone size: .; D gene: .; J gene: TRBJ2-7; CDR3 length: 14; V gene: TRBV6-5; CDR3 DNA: TGTGCCAGCAGTTACCCCCTAGTGATTCTCGAGCAGTACTTC; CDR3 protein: CASSYPLVILEQYF